This T cell receptor beta chain was sequenced for a study of blood T cell repertoires in COVID-19. The overall study: Sites in the United States, Italy and Spain provided acute and convalescent COVID-19 samples. T cells, B-cell-depleted T cells, or PBMCs supplied cDNA or gDNA.

This clone was recorded once. Per the original methods: Scientists estimated how many nucleated cells there were by amplifying reference gene primers. Profiling relied on immunoSEQ multiplex PCR, and the TCRdb table lists in-frame clones only, not all of them. V and J calls plus clone size are reproduced from that table; the DNA served to infer D and trimming. The data show 240,000 or so clones, with roughly 83% seen just once and roughly 9.6% held by the top ten. The CDR3 spans 15 residues. The germline gives CDR1 SGHTA, CDR2 FQGNSA. Trimming pared 2 bases from V and 4 bases from J, leaving 14 bases between.

The sample comprised peripheral blood. The genes are TRBV7-2 and TRBJ1-1; D perhaps matches TRBD1 (6 bases). This sequence was found in a woman at least 80 years old with acute or convalescent COVID-19. The CDR3 DNA reads as TGTGCCAGCAGCTTACAGAGGGGGAAGGGCACTGAAGCTTTCTTT. Protein product: CASSLQRGKGTEAFF.